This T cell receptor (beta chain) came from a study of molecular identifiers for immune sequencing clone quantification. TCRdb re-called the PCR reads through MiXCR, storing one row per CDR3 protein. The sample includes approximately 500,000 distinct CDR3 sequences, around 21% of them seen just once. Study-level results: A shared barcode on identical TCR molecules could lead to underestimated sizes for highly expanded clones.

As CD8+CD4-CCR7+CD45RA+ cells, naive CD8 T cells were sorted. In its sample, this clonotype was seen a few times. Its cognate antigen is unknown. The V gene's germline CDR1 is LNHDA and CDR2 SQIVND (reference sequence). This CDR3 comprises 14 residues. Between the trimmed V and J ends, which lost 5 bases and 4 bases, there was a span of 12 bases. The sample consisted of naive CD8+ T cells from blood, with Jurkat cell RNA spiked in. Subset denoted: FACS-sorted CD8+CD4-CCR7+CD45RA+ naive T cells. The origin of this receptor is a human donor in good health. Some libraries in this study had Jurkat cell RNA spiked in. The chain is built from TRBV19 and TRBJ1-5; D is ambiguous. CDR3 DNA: TGTGCCAGTAGTTCGCACCAGCCTAATCAGCCCCAGCATTTT. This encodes CASSSHQPNQPQHF.